Sequencing of this TCR beta chain was carried out in a study of ipilimumab plus nivolumab after autologous stem cell transplantation. On the study more broadly: Patients received a median of about five ipilimumab and roughly 8 nivolumab doses. Both relapsed and primary refractory DLBCL were included. General observations from the study: The authors say TCR, Treg and microbiome findings warrant further study.

Patients got ipilimumab 1 mg/kg beginning 14 to 28 days post-transplant. Libraries were prepared by immunoSEQ multiplex PCR; TCRdb keeps only in-frame clonotypes and omits some of them. The table records about 16,000 clones, roughly 70% of them present only once. A note on this clone: Its antigen is unknown.

Trimming left V 5 bases short and J 4 bases short, with 8 bases between. This CDR3 is built from 12 residues. Germline V CDR1 and CDR2: MNHNS, SASEGT. The rearrangement joins TRBV6-1 to TRBJ2-5; no firm D call. This TCR came from a male donor with diffuse large B-cell lymphoma. The sample consisted of PBMCs, taken in a trial of ipilimumab plus nivolumab as post-transplant consolidation. The CDR3 is CASSLTGETQYF. CDR3 in DNA: TGTGCCAGCAGTTTAACTGGAGAGACCCAGTACTTC.